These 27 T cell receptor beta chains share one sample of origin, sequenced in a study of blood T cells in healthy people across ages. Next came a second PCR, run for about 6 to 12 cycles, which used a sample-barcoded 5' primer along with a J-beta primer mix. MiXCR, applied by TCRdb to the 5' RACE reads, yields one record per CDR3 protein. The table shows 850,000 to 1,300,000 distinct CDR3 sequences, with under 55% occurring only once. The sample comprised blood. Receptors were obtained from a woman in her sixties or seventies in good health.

CDR3 amino acids: CASSPGSVYNEQYF. The CDR3 region has the DNA TGTGCCAGCAGCCCGGGGTCAGTATACAATGAGCAGTACTTC. V is TRBV7-6 and J is TRBJ2-7, with D maybe TRBD2 (5 bases). This CDR3 has 14 amino acids. Per germline, CDR1 SGHVS and CDR2 FNYEAQ. V lost 5 bases to trimming and J lost 7 bases, with 18 bases between them.

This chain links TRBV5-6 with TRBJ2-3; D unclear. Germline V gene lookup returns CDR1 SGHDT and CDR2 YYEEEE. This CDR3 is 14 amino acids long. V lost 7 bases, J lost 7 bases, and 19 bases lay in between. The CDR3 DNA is TGTGCCAGCCAATTAGGGCTAGTGGCTAATACGCAGTATTTT. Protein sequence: CASQLGLVANTQYF.

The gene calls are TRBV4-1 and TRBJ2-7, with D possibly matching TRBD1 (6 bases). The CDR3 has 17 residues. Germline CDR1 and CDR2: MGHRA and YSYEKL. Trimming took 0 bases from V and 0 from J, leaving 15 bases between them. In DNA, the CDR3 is TGCGCCAGCAGCCAAGAATTCGGCACAGGGAACTCCTACGAGCAGTACTTC. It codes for CASSQEFGTGNSYEQYF.

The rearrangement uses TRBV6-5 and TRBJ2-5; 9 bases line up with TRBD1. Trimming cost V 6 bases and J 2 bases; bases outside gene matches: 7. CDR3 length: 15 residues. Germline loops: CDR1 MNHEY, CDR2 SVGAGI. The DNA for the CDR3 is TGTGCCAGCAGCAGGGACAGGGTTTCTCAAGAGACCCAGTACTTC. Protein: CASSRDRVSQETQYF.

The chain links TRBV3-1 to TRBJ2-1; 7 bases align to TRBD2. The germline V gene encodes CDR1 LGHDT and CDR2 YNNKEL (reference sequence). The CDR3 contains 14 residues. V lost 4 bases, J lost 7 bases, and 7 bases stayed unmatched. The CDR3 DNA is TGTGCCAGCAGCCGCCGCGGGGGAGAGAATGAGCAGTTCTTC. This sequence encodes CASSRRGGENEQFF.

CDR3 nucleotide sequence: TGCGCCAGCAGCGGCTCTGTCAGGACAGGGGCCTACGAGCAGTACTTC. This codes for CASSGSVRTGAYEQYF. The chain combines TRBV4-1 with TRBJ2-7, with 9 nucleotides matching TRBD1. This CDR3 region has 16 residues. Germline trimming cut 5 bases from V and 2 bases from J; bases unmatched to any gene: 10. From germline, CDR1 is MGHRA and CDR2 YSYEKL.

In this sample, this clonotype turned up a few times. Written as DNA, the CDR3 is TGCGCCAGCAGCTTGGTCGGAGCAGCCAAAAACATTCAGTACTTC. Translation: CASSLVGAAKNIQYF. The chain uses TRBV5-1 and TRBJ2-4; D not resolved. The germline V and J ends were trimmed by 0 bases and 0 bases, with 7 bases remaining between them. The CDR3 runs to 15 residues. Germline CDR1 reads SGHRS; CDR2 reads YFSETQ.

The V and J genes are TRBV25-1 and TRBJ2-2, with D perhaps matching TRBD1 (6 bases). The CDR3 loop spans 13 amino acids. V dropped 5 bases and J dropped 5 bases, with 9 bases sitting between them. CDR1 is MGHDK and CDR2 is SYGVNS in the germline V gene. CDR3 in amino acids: CASSWGRTGELFF. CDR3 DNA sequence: TGTGCCAGCAGTTGGGGGCGAACCGGGGAGCTGTTTTTT.

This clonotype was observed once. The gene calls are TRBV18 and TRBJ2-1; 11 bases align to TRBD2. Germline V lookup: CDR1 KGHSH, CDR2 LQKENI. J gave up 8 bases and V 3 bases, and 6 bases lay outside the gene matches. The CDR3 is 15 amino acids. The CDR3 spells CASSPITSGSHEQFF. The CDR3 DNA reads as TGTGCCAGCTCACCGATTACTAGCGGGAGTCATGAGCAGTTCTTC.

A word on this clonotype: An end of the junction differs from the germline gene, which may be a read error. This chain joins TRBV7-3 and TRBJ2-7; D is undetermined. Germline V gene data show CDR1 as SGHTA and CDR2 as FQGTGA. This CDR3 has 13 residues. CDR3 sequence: CASSLTGSCEQYF. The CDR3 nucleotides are TGTGCCAGCAGCTTAACAGGTTCCTGCGAGCAGTACTTC.

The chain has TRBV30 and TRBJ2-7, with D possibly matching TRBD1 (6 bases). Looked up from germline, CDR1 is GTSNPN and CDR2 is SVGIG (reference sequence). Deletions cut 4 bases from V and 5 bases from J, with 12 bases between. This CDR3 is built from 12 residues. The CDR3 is CAWNRVVDEQYF. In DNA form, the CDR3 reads TGTGCCTGGAACAGGGTGGTGGACGAGCAGTACTTC.

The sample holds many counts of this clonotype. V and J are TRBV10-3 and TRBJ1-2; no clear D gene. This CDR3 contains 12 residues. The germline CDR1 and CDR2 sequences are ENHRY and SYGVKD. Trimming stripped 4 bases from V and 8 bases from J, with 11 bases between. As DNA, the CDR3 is TGTGCCATCAGTGCGTCCCTCAGGGGCTACACCTTC. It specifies CAISASLRGYTF.

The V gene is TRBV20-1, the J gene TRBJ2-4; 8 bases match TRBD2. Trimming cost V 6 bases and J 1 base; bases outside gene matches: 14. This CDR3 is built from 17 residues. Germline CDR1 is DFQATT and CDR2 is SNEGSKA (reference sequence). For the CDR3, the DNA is TGCAGTGCGCCGGGACTAGGGATTGCGGGGGCCAAAAACATTCAGTACTTC. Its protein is CSAPGLGIAGAKNIQYF.

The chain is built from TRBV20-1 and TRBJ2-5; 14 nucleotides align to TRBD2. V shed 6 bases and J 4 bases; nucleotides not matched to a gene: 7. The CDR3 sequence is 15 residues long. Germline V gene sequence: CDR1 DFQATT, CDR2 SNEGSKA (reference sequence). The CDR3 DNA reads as TGCAGTGCGGAAAGACTAGCGGGAGGGGGAGAGACCCAGTACTTC. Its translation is CSAERLAGGGETQYF.

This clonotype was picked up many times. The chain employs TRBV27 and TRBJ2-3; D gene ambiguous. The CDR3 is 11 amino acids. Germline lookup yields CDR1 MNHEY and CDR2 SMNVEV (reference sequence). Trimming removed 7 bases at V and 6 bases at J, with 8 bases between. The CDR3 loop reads CASIFGDTQYF. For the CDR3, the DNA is TGTGCCAGCATCTTTGGGGATACGCAGTATTTT.

CDR3 coding DNA: TGTGCCAGCAGTCCGACTAGCGGAGGGGCGGAGATCCAGTACTTC. The encoded protein is CASSPTSGGAEIQYF. The chain has TRBV28 and TRBJ2-7; 9 bases are a match to TRBD2. The CDR3 is 15 residues long. V lost 5 bases and J lost 10; bases outside the gene matches: 15. Germline loops: CDR1 MDHEN, CDR2 SYDVKM.

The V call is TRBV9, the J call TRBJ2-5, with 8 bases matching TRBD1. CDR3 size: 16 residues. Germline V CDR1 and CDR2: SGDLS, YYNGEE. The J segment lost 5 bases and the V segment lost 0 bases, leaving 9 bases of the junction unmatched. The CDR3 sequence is CASSVESGGAVETQYF. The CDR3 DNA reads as TGTGCCAGCAGCGTAGAATCAGGGGGCGCGGTGGAGACCCAGTACTTC. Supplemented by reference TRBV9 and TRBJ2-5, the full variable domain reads DSGVTQTPKHLITATGQRVTLRCSPRSGDLSVYWYQQSLDQGLQFLIQYYNGEERAKGNILERFSAQQFPDLHSELNLSSLELGDSALYFCASSVESGGAVETQYFGPGTRLLVL.

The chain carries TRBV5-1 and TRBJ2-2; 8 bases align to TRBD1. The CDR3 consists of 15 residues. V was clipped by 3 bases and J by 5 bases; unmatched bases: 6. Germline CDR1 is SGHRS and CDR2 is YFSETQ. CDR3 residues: CASSWGTGGTGELFF. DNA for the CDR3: TGCGCCAGCAGCTGGGGGACAGGAGGTACCGGGGAGCTGTTTTTT.

CDR3 amino acids: CASNRGAGNTEAFF. Here the CDR3 DNA reads TGTGCCAGCAATCGCGGGGCGGGGAACACTGAAGCTTTCTTT. The chain has TRBV12-3 or TRBV12-4 and TRBJ1-1, with a tentative D call TRBD1 (5 bases). V was trimmed by 7 bases and J by 1 base, leaving 13 bases between them. The CDR3 spans 14 residues.

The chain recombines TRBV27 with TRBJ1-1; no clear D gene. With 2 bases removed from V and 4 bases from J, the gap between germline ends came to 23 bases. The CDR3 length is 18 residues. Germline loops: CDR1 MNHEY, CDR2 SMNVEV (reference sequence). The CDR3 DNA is TGTGCCAGCAGTTTAATTAATACGGGAGGTTCTAGGAGCACTGAAGCTTTCTTT. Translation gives CASSLINTGGSRSTEAFF.

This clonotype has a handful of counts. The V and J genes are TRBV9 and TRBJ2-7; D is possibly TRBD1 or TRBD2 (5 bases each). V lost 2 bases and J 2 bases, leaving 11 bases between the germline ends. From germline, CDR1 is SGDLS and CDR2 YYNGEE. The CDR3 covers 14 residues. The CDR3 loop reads CASSVGTQAYEQYF. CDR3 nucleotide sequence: TGTGCCAGCAGCGTTGGGACGCAAGCCTACGAGCAGTACTTC. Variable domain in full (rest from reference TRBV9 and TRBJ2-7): DSGVTQTPKHLITATGQRVTLRCSPRSGDLSVYWYQQSLDQGLQFLIQYYNGEERAKGNILERFSAQQFPDLHSELNLSSLELGDSALYFCASSVGTQAYEQYFGPGTRLTVT.

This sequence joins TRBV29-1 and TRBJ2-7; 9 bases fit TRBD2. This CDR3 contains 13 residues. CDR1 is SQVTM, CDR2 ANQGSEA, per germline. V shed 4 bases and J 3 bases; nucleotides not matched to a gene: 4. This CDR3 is CSVGTSEDYEQYF. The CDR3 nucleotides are TGCAGCGTTGGGACTAGCGAGGACTACGAGCAGTACTTC.

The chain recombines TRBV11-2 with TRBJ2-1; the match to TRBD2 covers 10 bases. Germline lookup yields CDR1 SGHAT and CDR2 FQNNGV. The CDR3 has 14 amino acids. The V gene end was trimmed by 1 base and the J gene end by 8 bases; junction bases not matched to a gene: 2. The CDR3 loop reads CASSLGTSGYEQFF. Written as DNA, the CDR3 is TGTGCCAGCAGCTTAGGGACTAGCGGTTATGAGCAGTTCTTC.

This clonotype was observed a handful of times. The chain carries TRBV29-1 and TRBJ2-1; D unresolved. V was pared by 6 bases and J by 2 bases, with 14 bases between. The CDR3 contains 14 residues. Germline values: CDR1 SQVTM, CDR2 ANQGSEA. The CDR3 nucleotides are TGCAGCGTCCGAACGGCGGCCCCCTACAATGAGCAGTTCTTC. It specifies CSVRTAAPYNEQFF.

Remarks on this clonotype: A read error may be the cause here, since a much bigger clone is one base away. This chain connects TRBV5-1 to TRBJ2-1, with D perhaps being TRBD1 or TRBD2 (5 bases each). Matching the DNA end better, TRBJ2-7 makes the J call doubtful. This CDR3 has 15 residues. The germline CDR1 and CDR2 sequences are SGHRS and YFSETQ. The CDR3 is CASSLERGSYNEQYF. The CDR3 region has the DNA TGCGCCAGCAGCTTGGAGAGGGGATCCTACAATGAGCAGTACTTC.

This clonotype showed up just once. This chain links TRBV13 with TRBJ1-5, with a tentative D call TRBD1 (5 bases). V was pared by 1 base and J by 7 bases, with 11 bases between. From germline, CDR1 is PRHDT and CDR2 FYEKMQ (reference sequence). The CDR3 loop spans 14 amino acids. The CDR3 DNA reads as TGTGCCAGCAGCTTAGCGGGGGGAACCCAGCCCCAGCATTTT. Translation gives CASSLAGGTQPQHF.

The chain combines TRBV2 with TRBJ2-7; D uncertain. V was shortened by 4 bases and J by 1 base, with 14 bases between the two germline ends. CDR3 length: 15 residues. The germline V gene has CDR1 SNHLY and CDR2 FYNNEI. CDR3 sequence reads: CASSAVLMGSYEQYF. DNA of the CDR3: TGTGCCAGCAGTGCCGTCCTAATGGGGTCCTACGAGCAGTACTTC.